The source of this T cell receptor beta chain is a study of PD-1 blockade in classical Hodgkin lymphoma. Study-level findings and limits: Repertoire differences lack defined causes, possibly disease activity or prior therapy. Complete responders' diversity at baseline resembled that of newly diagnosed patients. In newly diagnosed patients, baseline TCR diversity was reportedly below that of healthy donors.

This CDR3 is 12 amino acids long. The germline gives CDR1 ENHRY, CDR2 SYGVKD. Time point denoted: cycle 4 day 1 (C4D1), after more than five weeks of nivolumab. Exposure to brentuximab vedotin varied, and each patient had relapsed following autologous stem cell transplantation. Magnetic negative selection of thawed PBMCs yielded the CD8+ T cells. Clones were read by immunoSEQ multiplex PCR, and TCRdb kept only the in-frame ones, dropping some. Of fewer than 4,500 clones listed, approximately 68% are singletons. About this clone itself: Its antigen is currently unknown.

This sequence joins TRBV10-3 and TRBJ2-5, with D unclear. The end of the DNA aligns better with TRBJ2-7, so the J call may be wrong. The clonotype was recovered from a human donor with classical Hodgkin lymphoma. The material was CD8+ T cells from blood, obtained before the fourth cycle of nivolumab. The CDR3: CAIADNSYEQYF. CDR3 in DNA: TGTGCCATCGCGGATAACTCCTACGAGCAGTACTTC.